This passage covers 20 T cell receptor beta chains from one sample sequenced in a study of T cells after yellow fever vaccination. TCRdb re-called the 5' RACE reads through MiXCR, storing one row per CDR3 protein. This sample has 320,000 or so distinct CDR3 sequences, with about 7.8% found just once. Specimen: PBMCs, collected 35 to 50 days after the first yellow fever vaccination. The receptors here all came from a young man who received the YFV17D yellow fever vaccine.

CDR3 nucleotides: TGCAGTGCTAGAGATTCCAGGCAAGGCGAGCAGTACGTC. Encoded protein: CSARDSRQGEQYV. The chain combines TRBV20-1 with TRBJ2-7; D is unresolved. CDR1 is DFQATT and CDR2 is SNEGSKA in the germline V gene (reference sequence). V was clipped by 0 bases and J by 6 bases, with 12 bases between them. The CDR3 loop spans 13 amino acids.

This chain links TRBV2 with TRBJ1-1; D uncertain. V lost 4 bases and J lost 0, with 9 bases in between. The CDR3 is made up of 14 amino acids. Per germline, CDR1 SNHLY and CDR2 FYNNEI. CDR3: CASSGGIMNTEAFF. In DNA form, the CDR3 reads TGTGCCAGCAGTGGCGGGATCATGAACACTGAAGCTTTCTTT.

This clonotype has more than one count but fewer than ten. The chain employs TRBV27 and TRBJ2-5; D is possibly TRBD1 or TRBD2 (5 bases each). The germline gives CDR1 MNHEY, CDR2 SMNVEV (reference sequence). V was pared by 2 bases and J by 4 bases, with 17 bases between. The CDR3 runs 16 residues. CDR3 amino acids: CASSLIGTTSGETQYF. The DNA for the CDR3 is TGTGCCAGCAGTTTAATCGGGACCACAAGCGGAGAGACCCAGTACTTC.

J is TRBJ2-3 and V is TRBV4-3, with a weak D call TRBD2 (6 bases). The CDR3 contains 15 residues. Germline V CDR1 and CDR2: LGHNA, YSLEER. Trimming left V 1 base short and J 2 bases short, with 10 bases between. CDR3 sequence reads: CASSQAPGVTDTQYF. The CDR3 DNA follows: TGCGCCAGCAGCCAAGCCCCGGGGGTCACAGATACGCAGTATTTT.

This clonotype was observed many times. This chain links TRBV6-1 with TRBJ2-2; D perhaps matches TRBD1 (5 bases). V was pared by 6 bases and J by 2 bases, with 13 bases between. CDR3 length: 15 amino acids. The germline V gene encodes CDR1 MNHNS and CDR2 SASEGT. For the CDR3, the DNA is TGTGCCAGCAGCAACCGTCAGGGTAACACCGGGGAGCTGTTTTTT. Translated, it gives CASSNRQGNTGELFF.

The CDR3 is CASSQDRRGPISYEQYF. The DNA of the CDR3 is TGCGCCAGCAGCCAAGATCGAAGGGGCCCGATCTCCTACGAGCAGTACTTC. V is TRBV4-3 and J is TRBJ2-7, with D maybe TRBD1 (5 bases). Germline assignment: CDR1 LGHNA and CDR2 YSLEER. Trimming removed 0 bases from V and 0 bases from J, with 15 bases in between. The CDR3 runs to 17 residues.

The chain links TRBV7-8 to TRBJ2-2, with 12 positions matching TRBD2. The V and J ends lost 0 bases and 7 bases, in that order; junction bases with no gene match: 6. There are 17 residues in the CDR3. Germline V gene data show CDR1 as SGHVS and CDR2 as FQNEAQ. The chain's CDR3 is CASSLALAGGPGGELFF. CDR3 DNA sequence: TGTGCCAGCAGCTTAGCGCTAGCGGGGGGGCCCGGCGGGGAGCTGTTTTTT.

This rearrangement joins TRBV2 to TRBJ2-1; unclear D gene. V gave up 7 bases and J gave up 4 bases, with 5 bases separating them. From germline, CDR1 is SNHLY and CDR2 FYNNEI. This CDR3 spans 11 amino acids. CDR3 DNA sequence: TGTGCCAGCAATGGATACAATGAGCAGTTCTTC. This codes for CASNGYNEQFF.

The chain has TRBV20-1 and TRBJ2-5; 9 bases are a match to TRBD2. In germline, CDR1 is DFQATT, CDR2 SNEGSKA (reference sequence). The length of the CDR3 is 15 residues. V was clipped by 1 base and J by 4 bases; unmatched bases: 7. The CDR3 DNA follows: TGCAGTGCTAGAGGGGTTCTAGCGGGGCCAGAGACCCAGTACTTC. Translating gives CSARGVLAGPETQYF.

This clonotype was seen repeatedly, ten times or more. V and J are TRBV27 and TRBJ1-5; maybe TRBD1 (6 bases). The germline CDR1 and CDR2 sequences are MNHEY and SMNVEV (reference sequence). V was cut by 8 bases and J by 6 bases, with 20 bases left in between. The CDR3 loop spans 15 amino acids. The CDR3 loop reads CASSPLQGIGQPQHF. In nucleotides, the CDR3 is TGTGCCAGCTCCCCACTACAGGGTATTGGTCAGCCCCAGCATTTT.

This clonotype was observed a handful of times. The CDR3 sequence is CSVEVDSYEQYF. CDR3 sequence (DNA): TGCAGCGTTGAGGTGGACAGCTACGAGCAGTACTTC. The chain has TRBV29-1 and TRBJ2-7; tentatively, D is TRBD1 (6 bases). Germline lookup yields CDR1 SQVTM and CDR2 ANQGSEA. Trimming shortened V by 3 bases and J by 3 bases, and 9 bases separated the two germline ends. CDR3 size: 12 residues.

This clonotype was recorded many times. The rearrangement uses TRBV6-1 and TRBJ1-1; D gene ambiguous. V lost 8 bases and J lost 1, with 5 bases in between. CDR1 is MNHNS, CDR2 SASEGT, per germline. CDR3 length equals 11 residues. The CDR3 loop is CASRGNTEAFF. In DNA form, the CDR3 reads TGTGCCAGCCGGGGGAACACTGAAGCTTTCTTT.

The CDR3: CAIRDEQGGRTDTQYF. CDR3 DNA sequence: TGTGCCATCAGAGACGAACAGGGGGGACGCACAGATACGCAGTATTTT. The gene calls are TRBV10-3 and TRBJ2-3; 8 nucleotides match TRBD1. The CDR3 has 16 residues. The V segment lost 6 bases and the J segment 1 base; nucleotides outside the gene matches: 9. Germline-derived CDR1 and CDR2 are ENHRY and SYGVKD.

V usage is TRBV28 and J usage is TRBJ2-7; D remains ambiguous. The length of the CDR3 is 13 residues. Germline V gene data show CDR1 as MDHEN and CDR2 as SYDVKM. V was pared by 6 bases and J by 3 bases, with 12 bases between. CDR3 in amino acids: CASSLVGSYEQYV. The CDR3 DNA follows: TGTGCCAGCAGCCTTGTGGGCAGCTACGAGCAGTACGTC.

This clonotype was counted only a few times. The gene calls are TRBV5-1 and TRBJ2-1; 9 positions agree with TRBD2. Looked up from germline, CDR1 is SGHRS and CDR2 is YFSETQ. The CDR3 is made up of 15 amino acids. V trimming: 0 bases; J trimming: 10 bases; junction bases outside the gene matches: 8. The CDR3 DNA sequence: TGCGCCAGCAGCTTGGGAGTAGCGGGGGCGGGGGAGCAGTTCTTC. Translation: CASSLGVAGAGEQFF.

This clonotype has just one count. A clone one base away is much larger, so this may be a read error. In DNA, the CDR3 is TGTGCCAGCAGTTTGGCCATTTTGACTTCGGAGATCCAGTACTTC. It specifies CASSLAILTSEIQYF. The rearrangement uses TRBV12-3 or TRBV12-4 and TRBJ2-5, with no clear D. The CDR3 has 15 amino acids.

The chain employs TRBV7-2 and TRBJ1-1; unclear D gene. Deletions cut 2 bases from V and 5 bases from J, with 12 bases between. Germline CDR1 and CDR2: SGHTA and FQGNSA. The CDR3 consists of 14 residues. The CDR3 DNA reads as TGTGCCAGCAGCTTACCGCCGGGGAAAACTGAAGCTTTCTTT. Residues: CASSLPPGKTEAFF.

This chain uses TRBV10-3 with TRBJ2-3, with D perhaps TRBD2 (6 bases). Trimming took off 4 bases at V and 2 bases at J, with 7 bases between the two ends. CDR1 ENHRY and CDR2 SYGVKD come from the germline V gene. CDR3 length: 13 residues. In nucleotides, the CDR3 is TGTGCCATCAGTGCGGGGGACACAGATACGCAGTATTTT. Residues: CAISAGDTDTQYF.

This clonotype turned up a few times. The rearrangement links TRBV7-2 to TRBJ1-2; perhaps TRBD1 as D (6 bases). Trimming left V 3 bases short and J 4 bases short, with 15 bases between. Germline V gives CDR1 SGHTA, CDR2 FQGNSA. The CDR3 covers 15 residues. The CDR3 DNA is TGTGCCAGCAGCTTCGGGGCAGGGGCCAGCTATGGCTACACCTTC. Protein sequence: CASSFGAGASYGYTF.

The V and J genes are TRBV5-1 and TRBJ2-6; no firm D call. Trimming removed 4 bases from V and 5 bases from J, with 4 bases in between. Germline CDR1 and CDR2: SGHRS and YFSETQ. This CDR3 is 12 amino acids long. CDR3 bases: TGCGCCAGCAGCCAATGGGCCAACGTCCTGACTTTC. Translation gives CASSQWANVLTF.